This T cell receptor (beta chain) came from a study of T cell changes during pregnancy in multiple sclerosis. Generated by immunoSEQ multiplex PCR, the TCRdb table keeps only in-frame clones and is missing some. The data show about 38,000 clones, with approximately 90% seen just once and 0.56% held by the top ten. The CDR3 is 17 residues long. The junction had 7 bases not matched to a gene; V was cut back by 1 base and J by 4 bases. The germline gives CDR1 SGDLS, CDR2 YYNGEE. This receptor was obtained from a female donor with multiple sclerosis, enrolled in a pregnancy study. The source material was CD4+ T cells from peripheral blood mononuclear cells, sampled before pregnancy. The genes are TRBV9 and TRBJ2-1; 11 positions agree with TRBD2. As DNA, the CDR3 is TGTGCCAGCAGCGTACGGCCTAGCGGGGGGCGATACAATGAGCAGTTCTTC. Encoded protein: CASSVRPSGGRYNEQFF.